This T cell receptor beta chain comes out of a study of cytomegalovirus exposure and HLA in healthy donors. The PCR employed 60 Vbeta primers together with 13 Jbeta primers. Using immunoSEQ multiplex PCR, the repertoire was profiled, and TCRdb retains in-frame clones only, with some absent. The sample has roughly 110,000 clones; about 75% are singletons. Concerning this clone itself: Its antigen is not known.

Healthy bone marrow donors formed the donor group. The CDR3 has 12 residues. V dropped 3 bases and J dropped 10; count of bases not matched to a gene: 6. Per germline, CDR1 SQVTM and CDR2 ANQGSEA. Overall study findings and caveats: Donor immune exposure was known only as CMV serostatus.

The clonotype was recovered from a male donor in good health and CMV-seropositive. Sequenced input: PBMCs. The chain employs TRBV29-1 and TRBJ2-1, with TRBD2 identical over 7 bases. The CDR3 DNA is TGCAGCGTTGACCTCGGGGAGGGAGAGCAGTTCTTC. The encoded protein is CSVDLGEGEQFF.